This TCR beta chain came from a study of technical replicates of blood from several donors. Data came from immunoSEQ multiplex PCR; TCRdb stores just in-frame clones and leaves some out. The sample has roughly 80,000 clones; 96% are singletons. In germline, CDR1 is GTSNPN, CDR2 SVGIG (reference sequence). V was trimmed by 2 bases and J by 0 bases, leaving 14 bases between them. The CDR3 sequence is 16 residues long. This chain uses TRBV30 with TRBJ1-3, with D possibly matching TRBD1 (5 bases). Sequenced input: T cells isolated from PBMCs. The TCR sequence derives from a human donor in good health. Written as DNA, the CDR3 is TGTGCCTGGAGTATGCCGGGACTGCACTCTGGAAACACCATATATTTT. Amino acids: CAWSMPGLHSGNTIYF.